Shown below are 13 T cell receptor beta chains from a single sample sequenced in a study of metastatic and nonmetastatic thyroid tumors. TCRdb re-called clones via MiXCR from the PCR reads. The sample has 20,000 to 25,000 clones, about 14% seen once. Thyroid surgery was performed in patients who had received no treatment beforehand. Sequencing was carried out using tumor tissue. Receptors were obtained from a female donor with papillary thyroid cancer or a benign thyroid nodule (not recorded which). Some clones in this sample may be carry-over from other donors' samples.

At least ten counts were recorded for this clone. The chain combines TRBV2 with TRBJ2-6; no clear D gene. The CDR3 has 13 residues. Looked up from germline, CDR1 is SNHLY and CDR2 is FYNNEI. V was cut by 7 bases and J by 4 bases, with 8 bases left in between. The CDR3 DNA is TGTGCCAGCATTCTAGGCGGGGCCAACGTCCTGACTTTC. This sequence encodes CASILGGANVLTF.

The gene calls are TRBV20-1 and TRBJ2-1; D is unresolved. Deletions cut 3 bases from V and 2 bases from J, with 11 bases between. The germline V gene encodes CDR1 DFQATT and CDR2 SNEGSKA (reference sequence). The CDR3 runs to 14 residues. The CDR3 sequence: CSARYGSTYNEQFF. In DNA form, the CDR3 reads TGCAGTGCTAGGTACGGGTCTACCTACAATGAGCAGTTCTTC.

There are many counts of this clone. The chain carries TRBV5-5 and TRBJ2-5, with TRBD1 as a possible D gene (6 bases). Germline CDR1 SGHKS, CDR2 YYEKEE (reference sequence). V shed 4 bases and J shed 2 bases, with 12 bases lying between them. This CDR3 comprises 14 residues. CDR3 loop: CASSPIQGQETQYF. CDR3 in DNA: TGTGCCAGCAGCCCTATCCAGGGGCAAGAGACCCAGTACTTC.

In the case of this clone: The junction departs from germline at one end; a sequencing error may be responsible. The chain is built from TRBV7-6 and TRBJ2-1; 11 bases map to TRBD2. From germline, CDR1 is SGHVS and CDR2 FNYEAQ. The CDR3 length is 16 residues. The CDR3 here is CASIPLAGGSKNEQFF. The CDR3 nucleotides are TGTGCTAGCATCCCCTTAGCGGGGGGGTCTAAGAATGAGCAGTTCTTC.

At least ten counts were recorded for this clone. CDR3 residues: CASSSGTGGNIQYF. The CDR3 DNA sequence: TGTGCCAGCAGCTCTGGGACAGGGGGAAACATTCAGTACTTC. The V and J genes are TRBV7-3 and TRBJ2-4; 11 positions match TRBD1. The CDR3 has 14 amino acids. V dropped 4 bases and J dropped 6; count of bases not matched to a gene: 2. Germline loops: CDR1 SGHTA, CDR2 FQGTGA. The full variable domain, rest sourced from reference TRBV7-3 and TRBJ2-4, is GAGVSQTPSNKVTEKGKYVELRCDPISGHTALYWYRQSLGQGPEFLIYFQGTGAADDSGLPNDRFFAVRPEGSVSTLKIQRTERGDSAVYLCASSSGTGGNIQYFGAGTRLSVL.

About this clone itself: With a much larger clone just one base away, this may be a read error. The chain is built from TRBV28 and TRBJ1-4, with 7 bases matching TRBD1. V shed 7 bases, J shed 8 bases, and the junction held 7 bases outside the gene matches. CDR3 length: 13 residues. CDR1 and CDR2 (germline): MDHEN, SYDVKM. The CDR3 region is CASKRQGLEKLFF. CDR3 bases: TGTGCCAGCAAACGACAGGGACTAGAAAAACTGTTTTTT.

The chain uses TRBV28 and TRBJ2-6; D may be TRBD1 or TRBD2 (5 bases each). The CDR3 has 19 amino acids. Germline V lookup: CDR1 MDHEN, CDR2 SYDVKM. Trimming left V 2 bases short and J 4 bases short, with 21 bases between. This chain's CDR3 is CASSLLGASRLGGANVLTF. The CDR3 nucleotides are TGTGCCAGCAGTTTACTCGGGGCTTCCCGCCTGGGAGGGGCCAACGTCCTGACTTTC.

This clone was recorded at least ten times. The genes are TRBV7-9 and TRBJ1-1; D is unclear. Germline CDR1 is SEHNR and CDR2 is FQNEAQ (reference sequence). V was cut by 5 bases and J by 0 bases, with 7 bases left in between. This CDR3 region has 13 residues. The CDR3 DNA sequence: TGTGCCAGCAGCACGGAGGTGAACACTGAAGCTTTCTTT. Translating it yields CASSTEVNTEAFF.

As regards this clone: The sample carries other DNA sequences with the same CDR3. This sequence joins TRBV6-1 and TRBJ2-7; D possibly corresponds to TRBD2 (6 bases). V was cut by 4 bases and J by 3 bases, with 19 bases left in between. This CDR3 has 16 residues. Germline loops: CDR1 MNHNS, CDR2 SASEGT. CDR3: CASSAPGGGARYEQYF. CDR3 DNA: TGTGCCAGCAGTGCCCCCGGGGGAGGCGCACGCTACGAGCAGTACTTC.

In regard to this clone: The junction departs from the called germline gene at one end, perhaps through a read error. CDR3 residues: CASSGGRGENYVYTF. DNA of the CDR3: TGTGCCAGCAGTGGGGGGCGGGGTGAGAACTATGTCTACACCTTC. V gene TRBV2 combines with J gene TRBJ1-2, with a tentative D call TRBD1 (6 bases). This CDR3 region has 15 residues. Germline CDR1 and CDR2: SNHLY and FYNNEI. The whole variable domain, remainder taken from reference TRBV2 and TRBJ1-2, is EPEVTQTPSHQVTQMGQEVILRCVPISNHLYFYWYRQILGQKVEFLVSFYNNEISEKSEIFDDQFSVERPDGSNFTLKIRSTKLEDSAMYFCASSGGRGENYVYTFGSGTRLTVV.

Turning to this clone: Given a much more abundant clone one base away, this may be a read error. The identical CDR3 is also encoded by other nucleotide sequences in the sample. This chain uses TRBV28 with TRBJ2-3; D possibly matches TRBD1 or TRBD2 (6 bases each). This CDR3 contains 15 residues. In germline, CDR1 is MDHEN, CDR2 SYDVKM. CDR3 coding DNA: TGTGCCAGCACCCTTAGGGGGGCCCACACAGATACACAGTATTTT. This encodes CASTLRGAHTDTQYF.

This clone occurred many times. The sample holds other DNA sequences that translate to the same CDR3. The DNA for the CDR3 is TGCAGTGCTAGGGATACCCGGACAGGGGGCCGAGATGGCTACACCTTC. It codes for CSARDTRTGGRDGYTF. The genes are TRBV20-1 and TRBJ1-2; 11 nucleotides agree with TRBD1. Germline values: CDR1 DFQATT, CDR2 SNEGSKA (reference sequence). This CDR3 comprises 16 residues. Germline trimming cut 3 bases from V and 6 bases from J; bases unmatched to any gene: 12.

This clone was detected only a few times. A much larger clone differs by one base, so this may be a read error. The chain is built from TRBV11-3 and TRBJ2-3, with D perhaps TRBD2 (6 bases). CDR3 length: 14 amino acids. Per germline, CDR1 SGHNT and CDR2 YENEEA. CDR3 nucleotide sequence: TGTGCCAGCAGCTCTAGTCGTACGGGAGATACGCGGTATTTT. Its protein is CASSSSRTGDTRYF.